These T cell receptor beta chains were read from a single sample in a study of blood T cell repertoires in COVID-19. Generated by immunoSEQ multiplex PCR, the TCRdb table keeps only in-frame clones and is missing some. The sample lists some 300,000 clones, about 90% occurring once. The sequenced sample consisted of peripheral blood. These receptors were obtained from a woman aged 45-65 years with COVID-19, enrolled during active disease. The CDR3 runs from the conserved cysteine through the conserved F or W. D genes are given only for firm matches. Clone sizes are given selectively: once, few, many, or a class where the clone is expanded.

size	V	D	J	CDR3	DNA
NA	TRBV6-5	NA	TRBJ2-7	CASKKDKARYEQYF	TGTGCCAGCAAAAAGGACAAGGCCAGATACGAGCAGTACTTC
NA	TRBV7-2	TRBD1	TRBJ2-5	CASSLAGTGEETQYF	TGTGCCAGCAGCTTAGCGGGAACAGGGGAAGAGACCCAGTACTTC
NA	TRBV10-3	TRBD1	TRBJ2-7	CAISERGPGWGRLGEEQYF	TGTGCCATCAGTGAGAGGGGGCCCGGATGGGGGAGATTGGGAGAGGAGCAGTACTTC
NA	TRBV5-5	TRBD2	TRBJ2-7	CASRFWGGYEQYF	TGTGCCAGCAGGTTTTGGGGGGGCTACGAGCAGTACTTC
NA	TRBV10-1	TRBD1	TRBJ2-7	CASRPTDRGGEQYF	TGCGCCAGCAGGCCTACGGACAGGGGCGGCGAGCAGTACTTC
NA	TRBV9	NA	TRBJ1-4	CASSAGTINEKLFF	TGTGCCAGCAGCGCCGGGACAATTAATGAAAAACTGTTTTTT
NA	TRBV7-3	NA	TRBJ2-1	CASSLLGGNSYNEQFF	TGTGCCAGCAGCTTACTGGGGGGTAACTCCTACAATGAGCAGTTCTTC
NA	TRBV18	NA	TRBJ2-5	CASSLRGMGETQYF	TGTGCCAGCTCACTTCGAGGGATGGGAGAGACCCAGTACTTC
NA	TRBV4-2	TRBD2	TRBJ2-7	CASSQDPGLASYEQYF	TGTGCCAGCAGCCAAGATCCTGGACTAGCTTCCTACGAGCAGTACTTC
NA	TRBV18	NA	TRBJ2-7	CASSPRVHLGGMSGEQYF	TGTGCCAGCTCACCACGGGTCCACTTAGGCGGGATGTCGGGCGAGCAGTACTTC
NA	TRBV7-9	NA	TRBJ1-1	CASSAREAEAFF	TGTGCCAGCAGCGCCCGTGAGGCTGAAGCTTTCTTT
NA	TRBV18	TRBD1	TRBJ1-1	CASSKQGALNTEAFF	TGTGCCAGCTCAAAACAGGGGGCCCTAAACACTGAAGCTTTCTTT
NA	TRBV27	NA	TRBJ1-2	CASSSPTGLEGYGYTF	TGTGCCAGCAGTTCCCCGACGGGACTAGAGGGATATGGCTACACCTTC
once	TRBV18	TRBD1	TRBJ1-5	CASSPGTGEERRVQPQHF	TGTGCCAGCTCACCTGGGACAGGGGAGGAAAGGCGGGTTCAGCCCCAGCATTTT
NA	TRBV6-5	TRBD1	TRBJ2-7	CASRWGDRGYEQYF	TGTGCCAGCAGATGGGGGGACAGGGGCTACGAGCAGTACTTC
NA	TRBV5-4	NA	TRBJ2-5	CASSLFGVGETQYF	TGTGCCAGCAGCTTGTTCGGGGTGGGTGAGACCCAGTACTTC
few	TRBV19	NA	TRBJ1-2	CATTWGREYGYTF	TGTGCCACTACCTGGGGGCGCGAATATGGCTACACCTTC
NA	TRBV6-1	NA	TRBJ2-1	CASGEVGSGKHEQFF	TGTGCCAGCGGTGAAGTTGGGTCAGGCAAACATGAGCAGTTCTTC
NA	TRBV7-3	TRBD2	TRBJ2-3	CASSFLSGGPADTQYF	TGTGCCAGCAGCTTCCTATCGGGAGGGCCAGCAGATACGCAGTATTTT
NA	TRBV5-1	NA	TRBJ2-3	CASSLGLPDTQYF	TGCGCCAGCAGCTTGGGACTTCCGGATACGCAGTATTTT
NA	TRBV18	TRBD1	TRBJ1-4	CASSHGQEEGEKLFF	TGTGCCAGCTCTCATGGACAGGAAGAGGGTGAAAAACTGTTTTTT
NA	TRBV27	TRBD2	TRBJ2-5	CASSLLAGGETQYF	TGTGCCAGCAGTTTACTAGCGGGAGGAGAGACCCAGTACTTC